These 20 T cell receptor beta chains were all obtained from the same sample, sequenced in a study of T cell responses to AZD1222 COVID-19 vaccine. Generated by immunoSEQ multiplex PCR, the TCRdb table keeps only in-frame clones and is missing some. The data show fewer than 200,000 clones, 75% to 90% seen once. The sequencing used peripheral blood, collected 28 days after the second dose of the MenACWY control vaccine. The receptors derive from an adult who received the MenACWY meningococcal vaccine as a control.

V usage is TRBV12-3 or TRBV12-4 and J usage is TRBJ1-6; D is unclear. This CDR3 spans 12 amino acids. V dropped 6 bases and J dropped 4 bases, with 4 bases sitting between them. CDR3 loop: CASSAYNSPLHF. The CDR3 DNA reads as TGTGCCAGCAGCGCGTATAATTCACCCCTCCACTTT.

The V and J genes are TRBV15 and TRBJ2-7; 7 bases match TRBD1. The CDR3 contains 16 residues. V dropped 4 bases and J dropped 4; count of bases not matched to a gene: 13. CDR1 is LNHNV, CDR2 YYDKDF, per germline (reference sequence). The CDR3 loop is CATSTTRGTDIYEQYF. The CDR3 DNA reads TGTGCCACCAGCACCACTAGGGGGACAGATATTTACGAGCAGTACTTC.

In DNA, the CDR3 is TGCGCCAGCAGCCAGGACCTTATTCAATCCGATGGCTACACCTTC. Protein: CASSQDLIQSDGYTF. J is TRBJ1-2 and V is TRBV4-3; D is ambiguous. From germline, CDR1 is LGHNA and CDR2 YSLEER. V was cut by 3 bases and J by 6 bases, with 17 bases left in between. The CDR3 spans 15 residues.

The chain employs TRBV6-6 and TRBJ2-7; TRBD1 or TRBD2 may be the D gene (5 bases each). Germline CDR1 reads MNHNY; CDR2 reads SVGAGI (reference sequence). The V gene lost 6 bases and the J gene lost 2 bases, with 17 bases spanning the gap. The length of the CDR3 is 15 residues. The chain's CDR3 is CASSSQEGLAYEQYF. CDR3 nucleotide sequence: TGTGCCAGCAGCTCCCAAGAGGGGCTTGCCTACGAGCAGTACTTC.

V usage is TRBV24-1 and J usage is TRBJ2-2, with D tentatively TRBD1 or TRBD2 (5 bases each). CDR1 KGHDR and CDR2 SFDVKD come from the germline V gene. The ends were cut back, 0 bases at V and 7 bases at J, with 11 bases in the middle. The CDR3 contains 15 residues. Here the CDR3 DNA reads TGTGCCACCAGTGATTTGCCCGGGACGGTCGGGGAGCTGTTTTTT. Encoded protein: CATSDLPGTVGELFF.

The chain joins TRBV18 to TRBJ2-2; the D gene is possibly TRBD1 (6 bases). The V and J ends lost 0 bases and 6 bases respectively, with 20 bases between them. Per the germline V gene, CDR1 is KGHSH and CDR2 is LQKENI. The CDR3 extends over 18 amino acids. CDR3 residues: CASSPPIRDTRRSGELFF. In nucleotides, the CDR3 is TGTGCCAGCTCACCACCGATAAGGGACACCCGGCGATCCGGGGAGCTGTTTTTT.

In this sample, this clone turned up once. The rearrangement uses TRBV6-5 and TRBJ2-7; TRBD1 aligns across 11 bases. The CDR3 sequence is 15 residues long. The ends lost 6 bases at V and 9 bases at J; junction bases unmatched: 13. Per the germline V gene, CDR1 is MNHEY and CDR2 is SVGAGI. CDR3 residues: CASSNNGQGALGQYF. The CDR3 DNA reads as TGTGCCAGCAGCAATAATGGACAGGGGGCTTTAGGGCAGTACTTC.

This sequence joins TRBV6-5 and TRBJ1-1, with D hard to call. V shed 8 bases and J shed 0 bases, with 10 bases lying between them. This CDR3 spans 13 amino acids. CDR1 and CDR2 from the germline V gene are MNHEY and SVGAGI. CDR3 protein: CASRWRVNTEAFF. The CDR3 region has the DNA TGTGCCAGCCGTTGGCGCGTGAACACTGAAGCTTTCTTT.

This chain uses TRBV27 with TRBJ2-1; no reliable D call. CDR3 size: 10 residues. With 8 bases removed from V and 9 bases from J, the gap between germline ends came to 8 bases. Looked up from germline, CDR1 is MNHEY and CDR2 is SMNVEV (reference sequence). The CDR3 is CASPSGEQFF. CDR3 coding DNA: TGTGCCAGCCCGTCCGGTGAGCAGTTCTTC.

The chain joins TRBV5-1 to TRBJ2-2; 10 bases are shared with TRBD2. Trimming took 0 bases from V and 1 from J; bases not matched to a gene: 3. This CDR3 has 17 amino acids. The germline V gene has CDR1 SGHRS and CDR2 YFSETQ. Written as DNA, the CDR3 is TGCGCCAGCAGCTTGGAGGCTAGCGGGAGGAACACCGGGGAGCTGTTTTTT. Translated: CASSLEASGRNTGELFF.

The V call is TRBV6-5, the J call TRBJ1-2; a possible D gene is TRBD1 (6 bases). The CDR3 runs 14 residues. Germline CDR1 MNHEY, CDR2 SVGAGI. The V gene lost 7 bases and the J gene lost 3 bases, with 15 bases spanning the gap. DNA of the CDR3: TGTGCCAGCACCGCGGGGGGCCACCACTATGGCTACACCTTC. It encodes CASTAGGHHYGYTF.

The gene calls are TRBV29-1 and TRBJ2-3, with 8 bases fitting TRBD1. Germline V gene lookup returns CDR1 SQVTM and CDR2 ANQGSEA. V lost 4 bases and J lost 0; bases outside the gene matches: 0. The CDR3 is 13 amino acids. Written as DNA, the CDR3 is TGCAGCGTTGGGACAGGGAGCACAGATACGCAGTATTTT. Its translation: CSVGTGSTDTQYF.

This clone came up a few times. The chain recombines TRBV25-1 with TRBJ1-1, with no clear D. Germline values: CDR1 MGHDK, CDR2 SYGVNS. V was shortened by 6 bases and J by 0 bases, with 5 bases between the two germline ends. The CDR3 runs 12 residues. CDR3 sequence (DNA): TGTGCCAGCAGAGAGTTGAACACTGAAGCTTTCTTT. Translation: CASRELNTEAFF.

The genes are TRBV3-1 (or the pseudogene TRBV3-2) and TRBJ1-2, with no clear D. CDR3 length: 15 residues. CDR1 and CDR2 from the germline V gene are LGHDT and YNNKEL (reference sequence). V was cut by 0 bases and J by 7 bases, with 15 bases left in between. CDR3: CASSQDVGKGPGYTF. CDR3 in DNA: TGTGCCAGCAGCCAAGATGTGGGGAAAGGGCCTGGCTACACCTTC.

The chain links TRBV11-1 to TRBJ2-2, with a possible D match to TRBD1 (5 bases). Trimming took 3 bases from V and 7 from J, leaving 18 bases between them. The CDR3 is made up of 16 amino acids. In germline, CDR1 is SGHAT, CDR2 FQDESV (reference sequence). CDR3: CASSLAWQGRVGELFF. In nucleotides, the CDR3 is TGTGCCAGCAGCTTGGCCTGGCAGGGCAGAGTCGGGGAGCTGTTTTTT.

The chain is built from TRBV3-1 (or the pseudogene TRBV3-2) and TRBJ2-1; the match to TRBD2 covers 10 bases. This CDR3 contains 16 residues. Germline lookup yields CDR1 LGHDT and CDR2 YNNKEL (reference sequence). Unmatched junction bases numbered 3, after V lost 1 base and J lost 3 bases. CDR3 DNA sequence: TGTGCCAGCAGCCAAGTAGCGGGAGGAAACTACAATGAGCAGTTCTTC. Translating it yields CASSQVAGGNYNEQFF.

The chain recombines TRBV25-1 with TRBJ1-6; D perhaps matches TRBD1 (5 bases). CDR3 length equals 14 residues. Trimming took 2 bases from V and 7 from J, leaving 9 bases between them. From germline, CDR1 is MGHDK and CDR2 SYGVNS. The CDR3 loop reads CASSEQGWNSPLHF. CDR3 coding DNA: TGTGCCAGCAGTGAACAGGGTTGGAATTCACCCCTCCACTTT.

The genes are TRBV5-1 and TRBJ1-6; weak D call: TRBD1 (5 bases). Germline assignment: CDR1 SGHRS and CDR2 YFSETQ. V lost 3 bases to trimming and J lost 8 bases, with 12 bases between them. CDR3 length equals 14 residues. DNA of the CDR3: TGCGCCAGCAGCTGGGGGGTGAACGATTCACCCCTCCACTTT. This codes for CASSWGVNDSPLHF.

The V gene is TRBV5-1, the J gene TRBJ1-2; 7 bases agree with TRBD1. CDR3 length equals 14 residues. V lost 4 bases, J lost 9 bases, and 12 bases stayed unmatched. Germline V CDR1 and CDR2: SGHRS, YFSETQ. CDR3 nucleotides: TGCGCCAGCAGCGGACAAACAGGGGCCGAGAGCTACACCTTC. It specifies CASSGQTGAESYTF.

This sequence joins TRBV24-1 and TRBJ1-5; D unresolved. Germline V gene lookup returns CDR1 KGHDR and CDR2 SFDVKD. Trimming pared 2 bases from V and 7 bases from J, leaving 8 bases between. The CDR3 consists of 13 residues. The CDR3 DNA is TGTGCCACCAGTGATTCCGGGCGGCAGCCCCAGCATTTT. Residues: CATSDSGRQPQHF.